Detailed here is one TCR beta chain. The antigen remains undetermined. Per sample, some 90,000 TCR templates were assayed. Assay used: immunoSEQ multiplex PCR; TCRdb lists only in-frame clones, some missing. The table records some 100,000 clones, more than 85% of them present only once. In germline, CDR1 is MNHEY, CDR2 SMNVEV (reference sequence). The CDR3 spans 15 residues. Germline trimming cut 3 bases from V and 2 bases from J; bases unmatched to any gene: 3. This entry is derived from a study of siplizumab effects on memory and regulatory T cells. Study results and caveats: A minor fraction of alloreactive clones, and no more, mapped to unstimulated subsets.

This receptor was obtained from a human donor in good health. The chain joins TRBV27 to TRBJ2-1, with 8 bases aligning to TRBD1. Input material: CD8+ T cells sorted from blood. The CDR3 region is CASSFPTGAYNEQFF. In nucleotides, the CDR3 is TGTGCCAGCAGTTTCCCGACAGGGGCCTACAATGAGCAGTTCTTC.